A single sample is the source of the 17 T cell receptor beta chains below, sequenced in a study of blood T cell repertoires in COVID-19. This table comes from immunoSEQ multiplex PCR, and its TCRdb copy is limited to in-frame clones, with some not included. Of approximately 200,000 clones in the sample, about 90% were seen once. Sequenced sample: PBMCs or T cells enriched from blood (not recorded which). These receptor sequences come from a man aged 25-40 years who had recovered from COVID-19.

The chain has TRBV11-1 and TRBJ2-5, with D possibly TRBD1 on 6 matching bases. Germline lookup yields CDR1 SGHAT and CDR2 FQDESV (reference sequence). Deletions cut 2 bases from V and 4 bases from J, with 11 bases between. This CDR3 contains 14 residues. CDR3 sequence: CASSLSDRRETQYF. The CDR3, as DNA: TGTGCCAGCAGCTTAAGTGACAGGAGAGAGACCCAGTACTTC.

The J gene is TRBJ2-7, the V gene TRBV7-6, with D maybe TRBD2 (7 bases). In germline, CDR1 is SGHVS, CDR2 FNYEAQ. CDR3 length equals 16 residues. Trimming stripped 4 bases from V and 2 bases from J, with 18 bases between. The chain's CDR3 is CASSSIGRGQTYEQYF. The CDR3 DNA reads as TGTGCCAGCAGCTCCATCGGGCGGGGGCAGACCTACGAGCAGTACTTC.

This clone appeared a few times. The chain couples TRBV19 to TRBJ2-1; the match to TRBD2 covers 13 bases. This CDR3 region has 17 residues. With 9 bases clipped from V and 5 bases from J, the junction kept 13 bases outside the gene matches. Germline CDR1 reads LNHDA; CDR2 reads SQIVND (reference sequence). The CDR3 DNA sequence: TGTGCCAGAACCGGGACTAGCGGGATATCGGGGCACAATGAGCAGTTCTTC. Amino acid sequence: CARTGTSGISGHNEQFF.

The chain has TRBV28 and TRBJ2-3; TRBD1 matches 8 bases. From germline, CDR1 is MDHEN and CDR2 SYDVKM. V gave up 5 bases and J gave up 0 bases; unmatched junction bases: 7. This CDR3 region has 16 residues. Here the CDR3 reads CASSGGTGRSTDTQYF. The CDR3 nucleotides are TGTGCCAGCAGTGGGGGGACAGGACGGAGCACAGATACGCAGTATTTT.

The chain carries TRBV5-4 and TRBJ2-5; D gene ambiguous. Trimming stripped 2 bases from V and 2 bases from J, with 13 bases between. CDR1 is SGHNT, CDR2 YYREEE, per germline (reference sequence). The CDR3 is 15 amino acids. Here the CDR3 DNA reads TGTGCCAGCAGCTTCGTCCAGCGAACTCAAGAGACCCAGTACTTC. Its protein product is CASSFVQRTQETQYF.

The chain carries TRBV9 and TRBJ1-1; no definite D call. CDR3 length: 13 residues. The germline gives CDR1 SGDLS, CDR2 YYNGEE. The germline V and J ends were trimmed by 0 bases and 0 bases, with 3 bases remaining between them. The CDR3 sequence: CASSVDMNTEAFF. CDR3 in DNA: TGTGCCAGCAGCGTAGACATGAACACTGAAGCTTTCTTT.

V usage is TRBV28 and J usage is TRBJ2-3; 15 nucleotides line up with TRBD2. This CDR3 has 14 residues. Germline CDR1 is MDHEN and CDR2 is SYDVKM. With 7 bases clipped from V and 7 bases from J, the junction kept 3 bases outside the gene matches. The CDR3, as DNA: TGTGCCAGCATCGGGACTAGCGGGAGGAATACGCAGTATTTT. Translation gives CASIGTSGRNTQYF.

The chain couples TRBV19 to TRBJ1-5, with D hard to call. CDR1 is LNHDA, CDR2 SQIVND, per germline (reference sequence). V lost 3 bases to trimming and J lost 3 bases, with 6 bases between them. CDR3 size: 13 residues. Written as DNA, the CDR3 is TGTGCCAGTAGTATCACAGTCAATCAGCCCCAGCATTTT. Translation gives CASSITVNQPQHF.

The V call is TRBV6-5, the J call TRBJ2-1; D is ambiguous. Trimming removed 6 bases from V and 0 bases from J, with 6 bases in between. The germline V gene has CDR1 MNHEY and CDR2 SVGAGI. The CDR3 has 13 amino acids. The CDR3 here is CASSYSSYNEQFF. The CDR3 coding sequence is TGTGCCAGCAGCTATAGCTCCTACAATGAGCAGTTCTTC.

In nucleotides, the CDR3 is TGCGCCAGCAGCTTCACAGGGGGCCGTAATCAGCCCCAGCATTTT. Encoded protein: CASSFTGGRNQPQHF. The genes are TRBV5-1 and TRBJ1-5; 9 bases match TRBD1. The germline CDR1 and CDR2 sequences are SGHRS and YFSETQ. The CDR3 sequence is 15 residues long. The junction had 4 bases not matched to a gene; V was cut back by 2 bases and J by 4 bases.

A single count supports this clone. This chain uses TRBV19 with TRBJ1-1; TRBD1 is a possible D gene (5 bases). This CDR3 contains 14 residues. The germline V gene encodes CDR1 LNHDA and CDR2 SQIVND (reference sequence). Trimming took 7 bases from V and 0 from J, leaving 12 bases between them. The CDR3 DNA is TGTGCCAGTACCCAGGGTCTTGTGAACACTGAAGCTTTCTTT. It is translated as CASTQGLVNTEAFF. Filled out from reference TRBV19 and TRBJ1-1, the complete variable domain reads DGGITQSPKYLFRKEGQNVTLSCEQNLNHDAMYWYRQDPGQGLRLIYYSQIVNDFQKGDIAEGYSVSREKKESFPLTVTSAQKNPTAFYLCASTQGLVNTEAFFGQGTRLTVV.

This clone is a singleton in its sample. V is TRBV18 and J is TRBJ1-4; 10 bases are shared with TRBD1. The CDR3 totals 19 residues. Germline V gene sequence: CDR1 KGHSH, CDR2 LQKENI. The V and J ends lost 1 base and 6 bases, in that order; junction bases with no gene match: 14. The CDR3 coding sequence is TGTGCCAGCTCACCACTCCCGGGACAGGGGCGGTGGTGGTATGAAAAACTGTTTTTT. It specifies CASSPLPGQGRWWYEKLFF.

The rearrangement uses TRBV5-8 and TRBJ1-4, with 7 positions matching TRBD1. In germline, CDR1 is SGHTS, CDR2 YDEGEE. V shed 3 bases, J shed 7 bases, and the junction held 9 bases outside the gene matches. The CDR3 loop spans 15 amino acids. The CDR3 sequence is CASSSSGQLGEKLFF. The CDR3 bases are TGTGCCAGCAGCTCTTCGGGACAGTTAGGTGAAAAACTGTTTTTT.

This sequence joins TRBV19 and TRBJ1-2; D is undetermined. This CDR3 contains 15 residues. The germline CDR1 and CDR2 sequences are LNHDA and SQIVND (reference sequence). V was cut by 2 bases and J by 4 bases, with 14 bases left in between. CDR3 protein: CASSILFRSPYGYTF. The DNA of the CDR3 is TGTGCCAGTAGTATACTGTTTCGGTCGCCCTATGGCTACACCTTC.

The chain recombines TRBV18 with TRBJ1-3; TRBD1 is a possible D gene (5 bases). The CDR3 runs 15 residues. V lost 3 bases to trimming and J lost 0 bases, with 9 bases between them. Germline V lookup: CDR1 KGHSH, CDR2 LQKENI. This CDR3 is CASSPNDSSGNTIYF. CDR3 DNA: TGTGCCAGCTCACCCAACGACAGCTCTGGAAACACCATATATTTT.

This clone was detected once. Other DNA sequences in the same sample also yield this CDR3. In DNA form, the CDR3 reads TGTGCCAGCAGAGGGGGGGGCACAGATACGCAGTATTTT. Its protein product is CASRGGGTDTQYF. The V gene is TRBV7-2, the J gene TRBJ2-3, with TRBD2 as a possible D gene (7 bases). With 6 bases removed from V and 1 base from J, the gap between germline ends came to 8 bases. CDR1 SGHTA and CDR2 FQGNSA come from the germline V gene. CDR3 length equals 13 residues.

The chain is built from TRBV7-2 and TRBJ1-5, with D perhaps matching TRBD1 (5 bases). Germline CDR1 and CDR2: SGHTA and FQGNSA. The CDR3 totals 15 residues. The germline V and J ends were trimmed by 1 base and 3 bases, with 10 bases remaining between them. CDR3 residues: CASSLVTGDNQPQHF. For the CDR3, the DNA is TGTGCCAGCAGCTTAGTAACGGGGGACAATCAGCCCCAGCATTTT.